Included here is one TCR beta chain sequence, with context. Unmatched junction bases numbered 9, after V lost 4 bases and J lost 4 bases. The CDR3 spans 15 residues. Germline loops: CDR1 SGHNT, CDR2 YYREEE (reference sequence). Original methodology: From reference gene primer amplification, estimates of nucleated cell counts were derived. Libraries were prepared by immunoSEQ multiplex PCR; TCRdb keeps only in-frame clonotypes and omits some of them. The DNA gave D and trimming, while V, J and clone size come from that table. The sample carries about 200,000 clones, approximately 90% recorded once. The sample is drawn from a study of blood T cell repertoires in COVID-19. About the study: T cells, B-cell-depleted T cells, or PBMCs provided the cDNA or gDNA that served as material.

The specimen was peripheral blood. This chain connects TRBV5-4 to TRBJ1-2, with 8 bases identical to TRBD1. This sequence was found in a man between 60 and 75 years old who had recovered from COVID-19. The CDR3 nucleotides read TGTGCCAGCAGCCCCCGGCAGGGGGCTGGCTATGGCTACACCTTC. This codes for CASSPRQGAGYGYTF.